The present entry profiles one TCR beta chain with its context. Its antigen remains unidentified. No much larger clone exists at a distance of one base, and base qualities are not known. The data belong to a study of cytomegalovirus exposure and HLA in healthy donors listed by TCRdb under 2017. Looking at the study overall: An earlier analysis of some 500 of the donors reported approximately 290 Gb of sequence data and 117 million unique TCR beta sequences from 150 million to 200 million T cells. Among roughly 400 genotyped donors of the cohort, an average of approximately 240,000 unique TCR beta nucleotide sequences was sequenced per donor, of which about 18% were non-productive. The number of typed donors differed by locus: 629-630 for A, B, C, DRB1 and DQB1; approximately 520 for DQA1; some 590 for DPA1; and some 470 for DPB1. Using immunosequencing, the study profiled T cell repertoires from 500 to 800 subjects and related those repertoires to cytomegalovirus serostatus. To study patterns of TCR occurrence, a later analysis re-analyzed previously published TCR beta repertoires from several hundred donors and added high-resolution HLA genotyping. In addition to the first cohort of around 670 subjects, a separate validation cohort of 120 different subjects was used. Roughly 300 gigabases of sequencing data and approximately 84 million unique TCR sequences were included in an early release covering 500 to 750 HLA-typed donors. Several DR-DQ haplotypes were treated as single units for association and clustering because of strong linkage in the cohort. A later genetic analysis used genome-wide SNP genotypes for about 60% of the roughly 700 donors, treating that subset as a discovery cohort. To predict cytomegalovirus infection status, the study combined high-throughput TCR immunosequencing, statistical association of individual TCRs with disease status, and machine learning. The genetic ancestry cluster associated with self-reported Caucasian donors included around 76% of the roughly 360 genotyped donors. The aim of the study was to test whether cataloging public T cell receptors could identify signatures of past pathogen exposure. Rather than using new phenotypic data, the later analysis identified candidate immune exposures from TCR beta sequences and from how often those sequences occurred across donors. All discovery cohort repertoires had been generated using a single sequencing platform. HLA typing included class I and class II loci at four-digit resolution. Donor age, sex, ethnicity and CMV serostatus were compiled together with the repertoire data. In an earlier analysis of 500 to 650 of the donors, high-throughput TCR beta sequencing was used to judge whether each TCR beta V gene segment behaved as functional or pseudogenic. General conclusions and limits of the study: Immune exposure information for the cohort was limited to CMV serostatus. The cohort was sequenced for TCR beta chains only, and without alpha or paired-chain data the features that could be detected were limited. The presence/absence analyses assumed that sequencing depth was roughly uniform across donors, and that assumption may not be true. The study listed around 160 TCR beta chains as associated with cytomegalovirus. A later analysis reported that several top co-occurrence clusters appeared linked to parvovirus B19, influenza, CMV and Epstein-Barr virus. Assigning TCR associations to individual alleles was difficult when HLA alleles, especially DR and DQ, strongly co-occurred. Broadly in line with IMGT annotations, most TCR beta V segments showed up in productive rearrangements about 87% or about 30% of the time in an earlier analysis of approximately 600 of the donors. A later genetic analysis associated a missense DCLRE1C variant with V-gene and J-gene trimming of TCR beta chains, and an independent cohort replicated the association. HLA typing was unavailable for some donors at each locus, so association tests used only the typed subset. Most CMV-associated TCR beta chains appeared to be HLA-restricted in a later analysis, and the HLA associations seemed to be driven largely by CMV exposure. A further reported finding was that TCR beta sequences accurately predicted the HLA-A and HLA-B alleles for most subjects in the first cohort. A cluster of highly shared sequence variants was judged likely to represent a technical artifact of the sequencing pipeline. Because counts were too low, roughly 17 rarely observed V segments, including chromosome 9 orphons, were left out of the earlier analysis of some 640 of the donors. In a later analysis, HLA-associated TCR beta chains showed more clonal expansion and lower generation probabilities than non-associated chains that were equally common. Some IMGT-functional V segments, including TRBV6-2 and TRBV6-3, could not be told apart with the 87-base-pair reads, so those segments were excluded. Most TCR sequences were seen in very few donors, while some public TCRs were found in many individuals. Specific HLA alleles were associated with roughly 17,000 TCR beta sequences at a false discovery rate of 0.05 in a later analysis. Three of the identified cytomegalovirus-associated TCR beta chains were confirmed in vitro to be specific for cytomegalovirus antigens. Compared with the 666-donor mean, donors in an Asian-associated ancestry cluster had fewer N-insertions in productive TCRs, according to a later genetic analysis. The classifier was reported to diagnose cytomegalovirus status with high specificity and sensitivity in both the original cohort and the validation cohort. According to a later analysis, TCR association rates differed among HLA loci, with DRB1 alleles showing the most associated TCRs and HLA-C alleles showing the fewest. The authors suggested that the approach could potentially be generalized to other disease states and immunological phenotypes. Correlated functional status among segregating V segments might be attributable to linkage disequilibrium, but an unknown experimental factor could not be ruled out.

The CDR3 numbers 18 residues from cysteine through phenylalanine. Of all the DNA, just the CDR3 is kept, 54 bases in frame from base 1. According to the germline V gene (reference sequence), CDR1 reads LNHDA and CDR2 reads SQIVND. Relative to germline, V is missing 1 base and J is missing 4 bases, with 12 bases of the junction outside any gene match. Libraries came from the immunoSEQ multiplex PCR assay. For the multiplex PCR, a mixture combining 60 forward primers for TCR Vbeta segments and 13 reverse primers for TCR Jbeta segments was used. The CDR3 region of rearranged TCR beta genes was amplified from genomic DNA by a multiplex PCR assay. On the Illumina HiSeq System, the amplified TCR beta libraries were sequenced as 87-base-pair reads. Per the original workflow: A later analysis tallied 70 million to 100 million unique TCR beta chains across the 650 to 750 repertoires, and roughly 11 million of those chains were shared by two or more donors. To remove PCR and sequencing errors, raw reads were error-corrected and collapsed into unique sequences using a nearest-neighbor algorithm that merged closely related sequences. Alignment of CDR3 sequences to IMGT reference sequences was used to assign V, D and J gene segments. For a sequence to be retained, a match of at least six nucleotides was required to both a V gene segment and a J gene segment. A rearrangement counted as productive if the CDR3 had no stop codons and remained in frame with V and J, and every other rearrangement counted as non-productive. CDR3 was defined by IMGT convention, running from the second conserved V-encoded cysteine to the conserved J-encoded phenylalanine. Sequences without an unambiguous match to a single V gene segment were excluded from the earlier analysis of about 600 of the donors. An earlier analysis of fewer than 650 of the donors classified V segments as functional when productive rearrangements were above 56.7% and as segregating when the standard deviation between donors was above 5%. A statistical classification framework was developed to diagnose cytomegalovirus status using the catalog of TCR beta chain sequences. In a later analysis, TCR nucleotide sequences were compared against IMGT/GENE-DB human TR gene sequences so that V and J genes could be assigned. Using the TCRdist pipeline, a later analysis assigned CDR3 sequences along with most-parsimonious VDJ recombination scenarios. In a later analysis, every TCR beta chain was defined by the combination of its CDR3 amino acid sequence and its V-gene family, and reads without a unique V-gene family were dropped. As a way to deal with suspected cross-contamination and a sequencing artifact, a later analysis dropped under 600 nucleotide sequences that were highly shared and had low generation probability. In a later analysis, a clonal expansion index for each public chain was calculated from normalized within-repertoire ranks of inferred template counts. A later analysis computed generation probabilities with a VDJ recombination model fitted to out-of-frame rearrangements, and checked the results against IGoR. In a later analysis, TCR-TCR, TCR-HLA and TCR-CMV co-occurrence was scored with hypergeometric tests, and a repertoire-size bias correction was applied to TCR pairs. In a later analysis, false discovery rates were estimated by permuting HLA or CMV assignments 20 times. In a later analysis, co-occurring TCRs were grouped using DBSCAN, and TCRdist sequence similarity was added for clustering within HLA-allele-positive subsets. Repertoires with fewer than 30,000 or more than 120,000 public chains, plus five repertoires with anomalous nucleotide sharing, were excluded from co-occurrence clustering. The source is immuneACCESS, and TCRdb retained only in-frame sequences with V and J called. Part of the clones is not carried over; for the studies checked, unresolved V genes explain less than half of this, and the remainder is unexplained. V, J and clone size derive from that table, while D and trimming were established from the DNA sequence. The sample includes 270,000 or so clones, with over 90% observed a single time. The ten largest clones capture roughly 1.6% of the sample.

The cohort was made up of 500 to 850 healthy bone marrow donors. Cohort members were all nominally healthy when sampled, although unrecorded immune exposures were likely present. The donor tested CMV seronegative, placing the donor among the 350 or so seronegative members of the cohort. Every donor gave a peripheral blood sample, and the peripheral blood mononuclear cells from that sample were used for TCR beta sequencing. The Qiagen DNeasy Blood Extraction Kit was used to extract genomic DNA from the blood cell samples. This receptor chain uses TRBV19 and TRBJ2-2, with 7 junctional bases fitting TRBD2. The sequence was collected from a girl aged 2 to 9 in good health and CMV-seronegative. Sequencing was performed on PBMCs. The CDR3 region reads CASSIGVFAGVSTGELFF. The nucleotides read TGTGCCAGTAGTATAGGCGTGTTCGCGGGAGTATCCACCGGGGAGCTGTTTTTT.